What follows describes a single T cell receptor (beta chain). This entry comes from a study of blood T cell repertoires in COVID-19. About the research overall: T cells, B-cell-depleted T cells, or PBMCs supplied cDNA or gDNA.

The data were produced by immunoSEQ multiplex PCR, yet TCRdb's version contains in-frame clones alone and is incomplete. The sample consists of around 300,000 clones, roughly 90% of them appearing once. This CDR3 is 15 amino acids long. Trimming at V came to 6 bases and at J to 2 bases, leaving 10 bases not matched to a gene. The germline V gene encodes CDR1 MNHEY and CDR2 SMNVEV (reference sequence). The sequenced sample was PBMCs or T cells enriched from blood (not recorded which). The chain combines TRBV27 with TRBJ2-7; TRBD2 agrees at 7 bases. The source is a woman in her thirties who had recovered from COVID-19. In DNA, the CDR3 is TGTGCCAGCAGAGGGCTAGCGGAGGGGACCTACGAGCAGTACTTC. It codes for CASRGLAEGTYEQYF.